A selection of T cell receptor beta chains follows, all from one sample in a study of control samples from healthy donors and cancer patients. Sequencing was performed with immunoSEQ multiplex PCR; in TCRdb, only in-frame clones are kept and a portion is missing. The sample holds around 110,000 clones, around 90% seen once. Sequencing was performed on blood. The receptors were sampled from a woman in her 70s in good health. Both conserved end residues are part of each CDR3. Fields, in order: clone size, D gene, CDR3 length, J gene, V gene, CDR3 protein, CDR3 DNA. D genes are given only for firm matches. Clone size is stated in some rows and not others, as once, few, many or a class when expanded.

abundance: once
d_gene: TRBD2
len: 17
j_gene: TRBJ2-1
v_gene: TRBV3-1/TRBV3-2
CDR3aa: CASSQDIAGGPLGEQFF
CDR3nt: TGTGCCAGCAGCCAAGATATAGCGGGGGGCCCCCTGGGCGAGCAGTTCTTC

abundance: .
d_gene: .
len: 15
j_gene: TRBJ1-3
v_gene: TRBV9
CDR3aa: CASSVGRASGNTIYF
CDR3nt: TGTGCCAGCAGCGTGGGCAGAGCCTCTGGAAACACCATATATTTT

abundance: .
d_gene: .
len: 15
j_gene: TRBJ1-1
v_gene: TRBV7-9
CDR3aa: CASSQPQGFYAEAFF
CDR3nt: TGTGCCAGCAGCCAGCCGCAGGGATTCTATGCTGAAGCTTTCTTT

abundance: .
d_gene: .
len: 12
j_gene: TRBJ1-3
v_gene: TRBV2
CDR3aa: CASQGLGNTIYF
CDR3nt: TGTGCCAGCCAGGGGCTAGGAAACACCATATATTTT

abundance: .
d_gene: .
len: 14
j_gene: TRBJ2-7
v_gene: TRBV5-6
CDR3aa: CASSLDTGSYEQYF
CDR3nt: TGTGCCAGCAGCCTGGATACGGGCTCCTACGAGCAGTACTTC

abundance: .
d_gene: TRBD1
len: 15
j_gene: TRBJ2-7
v_gene: TRBV18
CDR3aa: CASSQSGTASYEQYF
CDR3nt: TGTGCCAGCTCACAATCCGGGACAGCCTCCTACGAGCAGTACTTC

abundance: .
d_gene: TRBD2
len: 15
j_gene: TRBJ2-7
v_gene: TRBV19
CDR3aa: CASSMSGGGSYEQYF
CDR3nt: TGTGCCAGTAGTATGTCGGGGGGTGGCTCCTACGAGCAGTACTTC

abundance: .
d_gene: .
len: 16
j_gene: TRBJ1-2
v_gene: TRBV4-3
CDR3aa: CASSQVPGLAYYGYTF
CDR3nt: TGCGCCAGCAGCCAAGTGCCGGGACTGGCTTACTATGGCTACACCTTC

abundance: .
d_gene: TRBD2
len: 16
j_gene: TRBJ2-1
v_gene: TRBV6-5
CDR3aa: CASSLTRGGQGNEQFF
CDR3nt: TGTGCCAGCAGTTTAACTCGGGGGGGCCAGGGGAATGAGCAGTTCTTC

abundance: once
d_gene: .
len: 11
j_gene: TRBJ1-1
v_gene: TRBV18
CDR3aa: CASSPGLGAFF
CDR3nt: TGTGCCAGCTCACCTGGGCTGGGCGCTTTCTTT

abundance: .
d_gene: TRBD1
len: 14
j_gene: TRBJ1-1
v_gene: TRBV29-1
CDR3aa: CSVVWTGGGTEAFF
CDR3nt: TGCAGCGTTGTTTGGACAGGGGGCGGCACTGAAGCTTTCTTT

abundance: .
d_gene: TRBD1
len: 15
j_gene: TRBJ1-5
v_gene: TRBV6-5
CDR3aa: CASSRTGGSNQPQHF
CDR3nt: TGTGCCAGCAGCAGAACAGGGGGGAGCAATCAGCCCCAGCATTTT

abundance: .
d_gene: .
len: 11
j_gene: TRBJ2-7
v_gene: TRBV6-6
CDR3aa: CASSYEYEQYF
CDR3nt: TGTGCCAGCAGTTACGAGTACGAGCAGTACTTC

abundance: .
d_gene: .
len: 15
j_gene: TRBJ1-5
v_gene: TRBV5-4
CDR3aa: CASSLQGGSNQPQHF
CDR3nt: TGTGCCAGCAGCTTGCAAGGTGGTAGCAATCAGCCCCAGCATTTT

abundance: .
d_gene: .
len: 11
j_gene: TRBJ2-4
v_gene: TRBV5-8
CDR3aa: CASSTRDIQYF
CDR3nt: TGTGCCAGCAGCACCCGGGACATTCAGTACTTC

abundance: .
d_gene: TRBD1
len: 15
j_gene: TRBJ1-2
v_gene: TRBV6-5
CDR3aa: CASNSGGPFNYGYTF
CDR3nt: TGTGCCAGCAATTCAGGGGGCCCCTTTAACTATGGCTACACCTTC

abundance: .
d_gene: .
len: 12
j_gene: TRBJ2-7
v_gene: TRBV12-3/TRBV12-4
CDR3aa: CASRSPGGEQYF
CDR3nt: TGTGCCAGCAGATCCCCTGGGGGGGAGCAGTACTTC

abundance: once
d_gene: .
len: 15
j_gene: TRBJ2-2
v_gene: TRBV7-2
CDR3aa: CASSLGAVNTGELFF
CDR3nt: TGTGCCAGCAGCTTAGGCGCGGTGAACACCGGGGAGCTGTTTTTT

abundance: few
d_gene: .
len: 16
j_gene: TRBJ1-2
v_gene: TRBV4-3
CDR3aa: CASSQDLQVDYYGYTF
CDR3nt: TGCGCCAGCAGCCAAGATTTGCAGGTAGACTACTATGGCTACACCTTC

abundance: .
d_gene: .
len: 15
j_gene: TRBJ2-7
v_gene: TRBV25-1
CDR3aa: CASSADHTGSYEQYF
CDR3nt: TGTGCCAGCAGTGCCGACCACACGGGCTCCTACGAGCAGTACTTC

abundance: .
d_gene: TRBD1
len: 16
j_gene: TRBJ1-4
v_gene: TRBV6-2/TRBV6-3
CDR3aa: CASSPTNRGGDEKLFF
CDR3nt: TGTGCCAGCAGCCCTACTAACAGGGGAGGAGATGAAAAACTGTTTTTT

abundance: .
d_gene: TRBD1
len: 14
j_gene: TRBJ2-5
v_gene: TRBV19
CDR3aa: CASSARQGVGTQYF
CDR3nt: TGTGCCAGTAGCGCGAGACAGGGAGTGGGGACCCAGTACTTC

abundance: once
d_gene: TRBD1
len: 15
j_gene: TRBJ2-5
v_gene: TRBV5-1
CDR3aa: CASTSGTGPQETQYF
CDR3nt: TGCGCCAGCACTTCCGGGACAGGGCCCCAAGAGACCCAGTACTTC

abundance: .
d_gene: .
len: 12
j_gene: TRBJ1-2
v_gene: TRBV4-1
CDR3aa: CASSQANYGYTF
CDR3nt: TGCGCCAGCAGCCAAGCTAACTATGGCTACACCTTC

abundance: .
d_gene: TRBD1
len: 16
j_gene: TRBJ1-5
v_gene: TRBV7-8
CDR3aa: CASSSGGDRRYQPQHF
CDR3nt: TGTGCCAGCAGCTCAGGGGGGGACAGAAGATATCAGCCCCAGCATTTT

abundance: .
d_gene: .
len: 14
j_gene: TRBJ1-1
v_gene: TRBV3-1/TRBV3-2
CDR3aa: CASSQPGKNTEAFF
CDR3nt: TGTGCCAGCAGCCAACCGGGAAAGAACACTGAAGCTTTCTTT

abundance: .
d_gene: TRBD2
len: 19
j_gene: TRBJ2-2
v_gene: TRBV7-3
CDR3aa: CASSLTGGGLAGHTGELFF
CDR3nt: TGTGCCAGCAGCTTAACGGGGGGGGGACTAGCGGGGCACACCGGGGAGCTGTTTTTT

abundance: .
d_gene: .
len: 12
j_gene: TRBJ1-6
v_gene: TRBV7-9
CDR3aa: CASSQDNSPLHF
CDR3nt: TGTGCCAGCAGCCAAGATAATTCACCCCTCCACTTT

abundance: .
d_gene: .
len: 16
j_gene: TRBJ1-1
v_gene: TRBV9
CDR3aa: CASSVSGQTANTEAFF
CDR3nt: TGTGCCAGCAGCGTCTCGGGCCAGACAGCGAACACTGAAGCTTTCTTT

abundance: .
d_gene: .
len: 15
j_gene: TRBJ2-5
v_gene: TRBV6-5
CDR3aa: CASSSLRGWTETQYF
CDR3nt: TGTGCCAGCAGTTCCCTTAGGGGCTGGACGGAGACCCAGTACTTC

abundance: .
d_gene: TRBD2
len: 14
j_gene: TRBJ2-1
v_gene: TRBV29-1
CDR3aa: CSPGLASSYNEQFF
CDR3nt: TGCAGCCCCGGACTAGCGAGCTCCTACAATGAGCAGTTCTTC

abundance: .
d_gene: TRBD1
len: 14
j_gene: TRBJ1-6
v_gene: TRBV14
CDR3aa: CASSHDRGNSPLHF
CDR3nt: TGTGCCAGCAGCCACGACAGGGGAAATTCACCCCTCCACTTT

abundance: .
d_gene: .
len: 15
j_gene: TRBJ1-4
v_gene: TRBV7-2
CDR3aa: CASSLQGGTNEKLFF
CDR3nt: TGTGCCAGCAGCTTACAAGGTGGGACTAATGAAAAACTGTTTTTT

abundance: .
d_gene: .
len: 16
j_gene: TRBJ2-1
v_gene: TRBV11-1
CDR3aa: CASSFGGAGRWNEQFF
CDR3nt: TGTGCCAGCAGCTTTGGGGGCGCGGGTAGGTGGAATGAGCAGTTCTTC

abundance: .
d_gene: TRBD1
len: 14
j_gene: TRBJ1-5
v_gene: TRBV5-4
CDR3aa: CASSSDRVGQPQHF
CDR3nt: TGTGCCAGCAGCTCCGACAGGGTGGGTCAGCCCCAGCATTTT

abundance: .
d_gene: .
len: 14
j_gene: TRBJ1-3
v_gene: TRBV6-5
CDR3aa: CATVGGLSGNTIYF
CDR3nt: TGTGCAACTGTGGGGGGGCTGTCTGGAAACACCATATATTTT

abundance: .
d_gene: .
len: 15
j_gene: TRBJ1-1
v_gene: TRBV2
CDR3aa: CASRANPGMNTEAFF
CDR3nt: TGTGCCAGCAGAGCTAATCCAGGGATGAACACTGAAGCTTTCTTT

abundance: .
d_gene: TRBD2
len: 14
j_gene: TRBJ2-5
v_gene: TRBV10-3
CDR3aa: CAIRGTSGQETQYF
CDR3nt: TGTGCCATCAGAGGGACTAGCGGACAAGAGACCCAGTACTTC

abundance: .
d_gene: TRBD2
len: 15
j_gene: TRBJ2-1
v_gene: TRBV5-4
CDR3aa: CASSLVAGVSSEQFF
CDR3nt: TGTGCCAGCAGCTTGGTAGCGGGGGTGTCTTCTGAGCAGTTCTTC